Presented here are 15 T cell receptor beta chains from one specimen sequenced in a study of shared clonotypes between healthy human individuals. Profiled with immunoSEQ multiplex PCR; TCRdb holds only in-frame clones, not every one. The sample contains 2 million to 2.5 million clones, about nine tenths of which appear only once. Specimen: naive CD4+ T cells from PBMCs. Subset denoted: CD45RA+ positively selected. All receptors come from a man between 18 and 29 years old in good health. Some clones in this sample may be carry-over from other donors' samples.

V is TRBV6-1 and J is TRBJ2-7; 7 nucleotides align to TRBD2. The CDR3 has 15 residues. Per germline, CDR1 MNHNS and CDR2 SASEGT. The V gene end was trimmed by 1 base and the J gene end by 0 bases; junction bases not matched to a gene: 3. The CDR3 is CASSEGGGNSYEQYF. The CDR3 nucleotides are TGTGCCAGCAGTGAAGGGGGGGGAAACTCCTACGAGCAGTACTTC.

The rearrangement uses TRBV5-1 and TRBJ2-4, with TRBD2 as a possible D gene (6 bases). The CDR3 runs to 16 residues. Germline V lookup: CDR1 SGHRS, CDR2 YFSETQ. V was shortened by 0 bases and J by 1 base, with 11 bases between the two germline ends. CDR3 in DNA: TGCGCCAGCAGCTTGGCCGGGAGTTTCGCCAAAAACATTCAGTACTTC. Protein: CASSLAGSFAKNIQYF.

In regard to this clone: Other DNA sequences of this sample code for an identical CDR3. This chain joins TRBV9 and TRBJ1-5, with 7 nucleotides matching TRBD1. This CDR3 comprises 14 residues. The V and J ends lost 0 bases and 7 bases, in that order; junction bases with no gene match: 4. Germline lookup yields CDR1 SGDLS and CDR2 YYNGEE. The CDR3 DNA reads TGTGCCAGCAGCGTAGAGGGGGCAGGACAGCCCCAGCATTTT. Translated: CASSVEGAGQPQHF.

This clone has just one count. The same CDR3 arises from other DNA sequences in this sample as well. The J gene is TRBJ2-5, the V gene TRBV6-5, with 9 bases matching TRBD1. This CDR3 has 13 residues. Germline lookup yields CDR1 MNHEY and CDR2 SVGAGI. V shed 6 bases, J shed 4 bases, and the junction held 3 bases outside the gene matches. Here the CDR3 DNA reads TGTGCCAGCAGCAGACAGGGGGTAGAGACCCAGTACTTC. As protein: CASSRQGVETQYF.

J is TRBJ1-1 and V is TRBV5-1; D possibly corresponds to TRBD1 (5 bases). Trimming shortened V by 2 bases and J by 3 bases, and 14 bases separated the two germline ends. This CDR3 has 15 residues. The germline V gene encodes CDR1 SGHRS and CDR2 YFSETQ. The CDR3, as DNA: TGCGCCAGCAGCTTAAAGGGGTTTGGGGACACTGAAGCTTTCTTT. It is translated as CASSLKGFGDTEAFF.

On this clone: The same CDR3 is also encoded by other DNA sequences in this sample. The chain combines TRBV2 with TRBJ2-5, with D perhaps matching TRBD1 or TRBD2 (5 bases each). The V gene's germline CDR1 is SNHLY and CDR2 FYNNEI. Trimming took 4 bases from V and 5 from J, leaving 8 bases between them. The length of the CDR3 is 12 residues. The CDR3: CASSGGGETQYF. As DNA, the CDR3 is TGTGCCAGCAGTGGGGGCGGGGAGACCCAGTACTTC.

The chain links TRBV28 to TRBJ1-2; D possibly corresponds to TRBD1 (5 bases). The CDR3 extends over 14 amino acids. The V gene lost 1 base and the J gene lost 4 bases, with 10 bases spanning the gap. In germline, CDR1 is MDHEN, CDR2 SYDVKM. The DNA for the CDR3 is TGTGCCAGCAGTTTATCGGACACCCTCTATGGCTACACCTTC. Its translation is CASSLSDTLYGYTF.

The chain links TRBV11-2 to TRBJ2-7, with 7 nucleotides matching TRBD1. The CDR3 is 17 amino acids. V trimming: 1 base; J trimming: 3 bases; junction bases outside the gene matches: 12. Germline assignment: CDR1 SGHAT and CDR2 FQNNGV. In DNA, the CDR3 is TGTGCCAGCAGCTTAGTTAAATTATGGGACAGCCACTACGAGCAGTACTTC. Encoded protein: CASSLVKLWDSHYEQYF.

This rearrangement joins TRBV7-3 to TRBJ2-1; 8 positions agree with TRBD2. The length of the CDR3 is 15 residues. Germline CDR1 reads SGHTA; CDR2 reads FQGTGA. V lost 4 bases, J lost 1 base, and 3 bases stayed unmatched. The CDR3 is CASSSSGQSYNEQFF. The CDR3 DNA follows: TGTGCCAGCAGCTCTAGCGGGCAGTCCTACAATGAGCAGTTCTTC.

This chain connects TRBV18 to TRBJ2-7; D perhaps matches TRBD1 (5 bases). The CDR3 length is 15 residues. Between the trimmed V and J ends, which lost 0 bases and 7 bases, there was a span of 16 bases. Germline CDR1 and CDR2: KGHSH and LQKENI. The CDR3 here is CASSPPTQGPREQYF. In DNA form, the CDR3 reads TGTGCCAGCTCACCACCTACTCAGGGCCCAAGAGAGCAGTACTTC.

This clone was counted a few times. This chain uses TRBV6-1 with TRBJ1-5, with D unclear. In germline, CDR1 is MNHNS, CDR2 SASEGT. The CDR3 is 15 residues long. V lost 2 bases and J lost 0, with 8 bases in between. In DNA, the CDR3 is TGTGCCAGCAGTGAACAGCCACATAGCAATCAGCCCCAGCATTTT. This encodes CASSEQPHSNQPQHF.

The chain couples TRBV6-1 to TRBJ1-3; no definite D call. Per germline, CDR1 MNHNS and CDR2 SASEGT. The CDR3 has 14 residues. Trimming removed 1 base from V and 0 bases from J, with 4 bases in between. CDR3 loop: CASSEGHSGNTIYF. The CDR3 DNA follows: TGTGCCAGCAGTGAAGGACACTCTGGAAACACCATATATTTT.

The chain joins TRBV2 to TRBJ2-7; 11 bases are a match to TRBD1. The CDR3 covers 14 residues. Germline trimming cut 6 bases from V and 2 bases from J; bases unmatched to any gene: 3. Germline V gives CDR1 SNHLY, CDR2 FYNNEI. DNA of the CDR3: TGTGCCAGCAGGAAGGGACAGGGGGCCTACGAGCAGTACTTC. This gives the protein CASRKGQGAYEQYF.

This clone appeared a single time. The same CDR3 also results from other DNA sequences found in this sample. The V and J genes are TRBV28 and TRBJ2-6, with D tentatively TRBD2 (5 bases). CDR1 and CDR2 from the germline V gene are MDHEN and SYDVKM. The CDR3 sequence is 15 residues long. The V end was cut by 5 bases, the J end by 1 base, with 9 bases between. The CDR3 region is CASSPTGSGANVLTF. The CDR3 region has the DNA TGTGCCAGCAGTCCCACGGGGTCTGGGGCCAACGTCCTGACTTTC.

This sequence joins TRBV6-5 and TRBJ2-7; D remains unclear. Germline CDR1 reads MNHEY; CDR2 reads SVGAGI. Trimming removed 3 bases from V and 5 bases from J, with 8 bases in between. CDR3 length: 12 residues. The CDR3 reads CASSYAVDEQYF. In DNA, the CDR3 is TGTGCCAGCAGTTATGCGGTCGACGAGCAGTACTTC.